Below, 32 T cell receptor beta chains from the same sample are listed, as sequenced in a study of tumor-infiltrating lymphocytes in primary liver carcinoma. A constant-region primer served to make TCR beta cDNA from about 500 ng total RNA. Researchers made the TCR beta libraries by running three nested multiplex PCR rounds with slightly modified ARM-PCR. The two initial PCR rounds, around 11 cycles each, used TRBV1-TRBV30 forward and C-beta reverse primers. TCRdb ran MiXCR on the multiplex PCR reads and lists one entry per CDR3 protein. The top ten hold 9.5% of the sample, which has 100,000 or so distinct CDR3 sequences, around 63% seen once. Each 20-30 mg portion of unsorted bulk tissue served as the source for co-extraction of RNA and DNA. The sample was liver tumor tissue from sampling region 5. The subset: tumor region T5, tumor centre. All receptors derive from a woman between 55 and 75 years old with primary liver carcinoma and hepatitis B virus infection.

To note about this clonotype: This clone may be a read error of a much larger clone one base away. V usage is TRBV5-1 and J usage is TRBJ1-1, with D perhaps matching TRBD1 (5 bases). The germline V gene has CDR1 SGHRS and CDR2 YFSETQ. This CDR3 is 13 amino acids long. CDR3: CASSIEGSTEAVF. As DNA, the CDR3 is TGCGCCAGCAGCATTGAGGGGAGCACTGAAGCTGTCTTT.

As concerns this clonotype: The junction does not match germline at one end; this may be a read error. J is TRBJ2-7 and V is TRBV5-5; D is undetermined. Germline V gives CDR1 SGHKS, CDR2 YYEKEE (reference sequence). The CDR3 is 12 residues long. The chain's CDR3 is CAISQTFYEQYF. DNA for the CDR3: TGTGCCATCAGCCAAACATTCTACGAGCAGTACTTC.

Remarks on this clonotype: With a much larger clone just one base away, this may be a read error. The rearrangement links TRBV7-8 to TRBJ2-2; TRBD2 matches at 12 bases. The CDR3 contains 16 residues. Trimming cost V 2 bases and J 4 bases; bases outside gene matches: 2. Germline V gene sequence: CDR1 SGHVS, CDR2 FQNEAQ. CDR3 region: CASSLRLAGVTGELFF. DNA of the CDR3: TGTGCCAGCAGCTTAAGACTAGCGGGAGTCACCGGGGAGCTGTTTTTT.

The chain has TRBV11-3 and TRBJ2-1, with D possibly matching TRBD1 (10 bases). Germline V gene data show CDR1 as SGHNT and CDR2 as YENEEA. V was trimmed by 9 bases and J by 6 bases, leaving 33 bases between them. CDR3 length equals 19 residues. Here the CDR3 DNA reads TGTGCCAGTAGCGTCGGACAGGGGGGACTAGCAGGAGGATTCAATGAGCAGTTCTTC. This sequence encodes CASSVGQGGLAGGFNEQFF.

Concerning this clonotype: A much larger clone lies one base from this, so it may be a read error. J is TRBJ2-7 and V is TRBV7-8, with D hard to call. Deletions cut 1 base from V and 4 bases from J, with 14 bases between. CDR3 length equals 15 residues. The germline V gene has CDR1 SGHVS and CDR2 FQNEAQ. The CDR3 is CASSLGQDNVYEQYF. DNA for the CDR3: TGTGCCAGCAGCTTAGGTCAGGATAATGTTTACGAGCAGTACTTC.

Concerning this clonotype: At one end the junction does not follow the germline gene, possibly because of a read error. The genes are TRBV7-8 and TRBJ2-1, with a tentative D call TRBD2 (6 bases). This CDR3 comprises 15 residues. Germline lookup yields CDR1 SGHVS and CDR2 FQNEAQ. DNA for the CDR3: TGTGCCAGCAGCTTTGGGGGAGGACCTTCCAATGAGCAGTTTTTC. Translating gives CASSFGGGPSNEQFF.

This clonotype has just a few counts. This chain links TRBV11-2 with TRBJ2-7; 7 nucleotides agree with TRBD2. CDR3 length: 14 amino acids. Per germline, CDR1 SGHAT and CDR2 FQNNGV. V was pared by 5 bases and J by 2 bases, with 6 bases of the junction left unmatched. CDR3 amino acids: CASSRGTTTYEQYF. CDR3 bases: TGTGCCAGCAGCCGCGGGACTACCACCTACGAGCAGTACTTC.

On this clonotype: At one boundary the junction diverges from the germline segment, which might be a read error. CDR3 sequence: CTSSQMAGGLEAFF. The CDR3 DNA is TGTACCAGCAGCCAAATGGCAGGGGGCTTGGAAGCTTTCTTT. The rearrangement uses TRBV14 and TRBJ1-1; 8 positions match TRBD1. Germline CDR1 is SGHDN and CDR2 is FVKESK. CDR3 length: 14 amino acids.

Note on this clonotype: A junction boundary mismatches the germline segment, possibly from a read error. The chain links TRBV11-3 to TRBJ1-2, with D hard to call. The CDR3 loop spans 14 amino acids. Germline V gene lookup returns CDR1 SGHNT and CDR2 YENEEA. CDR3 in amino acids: CASSYTASPGGYTF. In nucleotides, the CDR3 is TGTGCTAGCAGCTACACTGCCAGCCCCGGAGGCTACACTTTC.

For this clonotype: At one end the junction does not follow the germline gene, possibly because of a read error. In DNA form, the CDR3 reads TGTGCCAGCAATTTGGACAGGGTCCTGGCCGGGCAACTCTTC. Its protein product is CASNLDRVLAGQLF. V is TRBV6-1 and J is TRBJ2-1; TRBD1 matches 8 bases. Germline V gives CDR1 MNHNS, CDR2 SASEGT. CDR3 length: 14 amino acids.

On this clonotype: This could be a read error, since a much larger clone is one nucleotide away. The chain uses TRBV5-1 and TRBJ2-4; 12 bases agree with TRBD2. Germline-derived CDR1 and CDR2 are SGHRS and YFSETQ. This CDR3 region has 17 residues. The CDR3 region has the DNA TGCACCAGCAGCCCGACTAGCGGGAGTATTGCCAAAAACATTCAGTACTTC. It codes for CTSSPTSGSIAKNIQYF.

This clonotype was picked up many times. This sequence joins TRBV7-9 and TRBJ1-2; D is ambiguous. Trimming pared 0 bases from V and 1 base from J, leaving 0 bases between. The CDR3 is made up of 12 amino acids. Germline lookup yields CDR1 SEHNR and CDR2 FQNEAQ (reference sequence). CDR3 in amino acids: CASSLANYGYTF. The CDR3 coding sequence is TGTGCCAGCAGCTTAGCTAACTATGGCTACACCTTC.

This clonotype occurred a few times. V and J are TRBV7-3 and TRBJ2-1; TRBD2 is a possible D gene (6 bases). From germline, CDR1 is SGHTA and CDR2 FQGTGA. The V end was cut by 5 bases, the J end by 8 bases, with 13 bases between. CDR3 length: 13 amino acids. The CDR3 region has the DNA TGTGCCAGCAGCCCCGGGCGGGAACATGAGCAGTTCTTC. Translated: CASSPGREHEQFF.

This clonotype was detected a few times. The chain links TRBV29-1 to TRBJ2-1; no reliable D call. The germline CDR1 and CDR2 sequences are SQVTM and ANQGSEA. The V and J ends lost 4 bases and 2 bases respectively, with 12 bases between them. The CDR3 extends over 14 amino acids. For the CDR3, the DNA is TGCAGCGTTGTAGGCAAGTCCCCCTACAATGAGCAGTTCTTC. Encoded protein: CSVVGKSPYNEQFF.

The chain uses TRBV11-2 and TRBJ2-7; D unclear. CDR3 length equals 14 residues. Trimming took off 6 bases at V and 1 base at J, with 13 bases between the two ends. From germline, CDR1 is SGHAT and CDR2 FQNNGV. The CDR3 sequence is CASRNAWLSYEQYF. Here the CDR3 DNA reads TGTGCCAGCAGAAATGCGTGGCTATCCTACGAGCAGTACTTC.

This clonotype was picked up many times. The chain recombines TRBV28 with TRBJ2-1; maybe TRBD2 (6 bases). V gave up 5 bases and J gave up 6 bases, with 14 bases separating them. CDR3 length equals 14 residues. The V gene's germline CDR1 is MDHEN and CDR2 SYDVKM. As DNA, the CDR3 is TGTGCCAGCAGTGTCCCGGGACTCTCCAATGAGCAGTTCTTC. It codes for CASSVPGLSNEQFF.

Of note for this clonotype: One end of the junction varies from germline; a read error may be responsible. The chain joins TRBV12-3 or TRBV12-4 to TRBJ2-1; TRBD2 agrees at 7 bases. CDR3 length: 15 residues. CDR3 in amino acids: CVSRWGGGRYNEQFF. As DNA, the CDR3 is TGTGTCAGCAGATGGGGGGGAGGGCGGTACAATGAGCAGTTCTTC.

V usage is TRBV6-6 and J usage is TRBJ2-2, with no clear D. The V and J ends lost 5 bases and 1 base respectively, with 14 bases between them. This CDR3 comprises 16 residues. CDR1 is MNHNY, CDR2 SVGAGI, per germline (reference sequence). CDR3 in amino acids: CASSPTRNLNTGELFF. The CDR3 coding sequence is TGTGCCAGCAGTCCAACTCGCAATCTGAACACCGGGGAGCTGTTTTTT.

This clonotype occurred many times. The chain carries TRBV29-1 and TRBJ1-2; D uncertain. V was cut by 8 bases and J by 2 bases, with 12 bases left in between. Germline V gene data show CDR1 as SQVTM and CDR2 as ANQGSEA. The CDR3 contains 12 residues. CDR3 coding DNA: TGCAGCATTTGGACGAGGAACTATGGCTACACCTTC. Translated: CSIWTRNYGYTF.

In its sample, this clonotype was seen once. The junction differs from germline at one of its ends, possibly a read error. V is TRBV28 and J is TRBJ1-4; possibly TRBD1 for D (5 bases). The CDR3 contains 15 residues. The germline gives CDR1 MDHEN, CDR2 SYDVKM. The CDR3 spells CANSFGSTRGEKLFF. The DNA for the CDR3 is TGTGCCAACAGTTTCGGGAGCACTAGGGGTGAAAAACTGTTTTTT.

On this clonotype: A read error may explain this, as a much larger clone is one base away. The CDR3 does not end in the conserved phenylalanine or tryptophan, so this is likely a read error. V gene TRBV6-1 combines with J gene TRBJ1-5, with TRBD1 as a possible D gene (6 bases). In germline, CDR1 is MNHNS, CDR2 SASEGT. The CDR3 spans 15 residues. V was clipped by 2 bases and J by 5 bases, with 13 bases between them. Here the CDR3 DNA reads TGTGCCAGCAGTGAACGCCAACAGGGCGATCAGCCCCAGCATTTA. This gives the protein CASSERQQGDQPQHL.

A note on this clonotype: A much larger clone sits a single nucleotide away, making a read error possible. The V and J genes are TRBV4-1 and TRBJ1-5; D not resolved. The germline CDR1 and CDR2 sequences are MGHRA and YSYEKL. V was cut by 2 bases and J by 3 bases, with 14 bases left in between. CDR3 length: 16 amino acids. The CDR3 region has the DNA TGCGCCAGCAGCCAACGATTTTCGGAGCCCAATCAGCCCCAGCATTTT. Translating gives CASSQRFSEPNQPQHF.

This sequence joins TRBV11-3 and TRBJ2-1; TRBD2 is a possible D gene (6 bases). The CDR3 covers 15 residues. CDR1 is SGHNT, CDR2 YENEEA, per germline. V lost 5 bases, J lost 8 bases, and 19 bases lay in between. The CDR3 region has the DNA TGTGCCAGCAGCCCTCGAGGTGGCGGGAACGATGAGCAGTTCTTC. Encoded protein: CASSPRGGGNDEQFF.

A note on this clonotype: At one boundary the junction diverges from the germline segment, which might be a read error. The CDR3 loop is CASSLELAGSCDEQFF. The CDR3 DNA is TGTGCCAGTAGCTTAGAACTAGCGGGATCCTGTGATGAGCAGTTCTTC. This chain uses TRBV7-8 with TRBJ2-1; the match to TRBD2 covers 10 bases. The CDR3 runs to 16 residues. Germline lookup yields CDR1 SGHVS and CDR2 FQNEAQ.

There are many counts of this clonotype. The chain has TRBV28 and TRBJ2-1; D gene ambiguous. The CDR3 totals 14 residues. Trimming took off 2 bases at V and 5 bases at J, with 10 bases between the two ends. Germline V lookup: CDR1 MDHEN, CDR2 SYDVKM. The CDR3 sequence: CASSLVGWDNEQFF. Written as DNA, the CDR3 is TGTGCCAGCAGTTTAGTCGGCTGGGACAATGAGCAGTTCTTC.

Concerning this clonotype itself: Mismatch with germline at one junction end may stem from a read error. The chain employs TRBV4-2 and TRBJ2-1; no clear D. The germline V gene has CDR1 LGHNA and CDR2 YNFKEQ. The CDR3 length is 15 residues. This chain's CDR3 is CASNQVPSSYNEQFF. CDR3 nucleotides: TGTGCCAGCAACCAAGTCCCCAGCTCCTACAATGAACAGTTCTTC.

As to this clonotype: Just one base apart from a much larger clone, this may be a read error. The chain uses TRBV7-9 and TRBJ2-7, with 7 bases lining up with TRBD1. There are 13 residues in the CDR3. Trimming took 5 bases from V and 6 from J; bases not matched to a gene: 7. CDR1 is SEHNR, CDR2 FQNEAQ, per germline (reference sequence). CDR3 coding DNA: TGTGCCAGCAGCCGGGACAGTCTGCCCGAGCAGTACTTC. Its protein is CASSRDSLPEQYF.

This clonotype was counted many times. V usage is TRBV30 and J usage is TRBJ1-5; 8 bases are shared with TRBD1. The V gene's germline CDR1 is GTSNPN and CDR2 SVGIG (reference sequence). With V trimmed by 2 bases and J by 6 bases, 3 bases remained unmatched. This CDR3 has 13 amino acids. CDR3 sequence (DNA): TGTGCCTGGAGTCGACAGGGGAGTCAGCCCCAGCATTTT. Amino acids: CAWSRQGSQPQHF.

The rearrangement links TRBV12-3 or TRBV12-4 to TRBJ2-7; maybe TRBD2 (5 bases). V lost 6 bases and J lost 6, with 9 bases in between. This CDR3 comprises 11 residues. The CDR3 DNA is TGTGCCAGCAGCCGAGGGCTCGAGCAGTACTTC. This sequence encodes CASSRGLEQYF.

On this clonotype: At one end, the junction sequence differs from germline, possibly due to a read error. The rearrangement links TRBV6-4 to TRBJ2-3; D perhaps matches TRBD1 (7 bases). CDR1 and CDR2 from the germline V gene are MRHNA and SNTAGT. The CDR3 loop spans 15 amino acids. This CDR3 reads CASCEAAGGTDTQYF. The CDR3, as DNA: TGTGCCAGCTGTGAGGCGGCAGGGGGGACAGATACGCAGTATTTT.

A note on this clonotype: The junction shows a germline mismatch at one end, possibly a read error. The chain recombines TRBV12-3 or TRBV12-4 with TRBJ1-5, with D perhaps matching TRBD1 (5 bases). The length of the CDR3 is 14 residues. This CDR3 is CANSSGPGDQPQHF. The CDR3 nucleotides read TGTGCCAACAGTTCAGGGCCGGGGGATCAGCCCCAGCATTTT.

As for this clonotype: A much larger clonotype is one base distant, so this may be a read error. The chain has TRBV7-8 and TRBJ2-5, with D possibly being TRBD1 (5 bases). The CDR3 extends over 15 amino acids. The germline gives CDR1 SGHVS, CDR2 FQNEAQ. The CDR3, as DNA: TGTGCCAGCAGCGACCAAGGGGCCGGACAAGAGACCCAGAACTTC. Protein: CASSDQGAGQETQNF.